The entry that follows covers one T cell receptor (beta chain) sequence. This entry belongs to a study of blood T cell repertoires in COVID-19. The method was immunoSEQ multiplex PCR; TCRdb's version includes in-frame clones alone and lacks a portion of them. The top ten clones hold about 0.75% of a sample with 500,000 or so clones, around 90% of them seen once. The CDR3 consists of 16 residues. The V gene end was trimmed by 0 bases and the J gene end by 5 bases; junction bases not matched to a gene: 7. The germline gives CDR1 GTSNPN, CDR2 SVGIG (reference sequence). This chain joins TRBV30 and TRBJ1-1; the match to TRBD1 covers 12 bases. The sample comprised PBMCs or T cells enriched from blood (not recorded which). The receptor comes from a woman between 18 and 29 years old who had recovered from COVID-19. CDR3 DNA: TGTGCCTGGAGTGTAGAAGGGACAGGGGGCGGGACTGAAGCTTTCTTT. Protein sequence: CAWSVEGTGGGTEAFF. Variable domain in full (rest from reference TRBV30 and TRBJ1-1): SQTIHQWPATLVQPVGSPLSLECTVEGTSNPNLYWYRQAAGRGLQLLFYSVGIGQISSEVPQNLSASRPQDRQFILSSKKLLLSDSGFYLCAWSVEGTGGGTEAFFGQGTRLTVV.